The rows below give T cell receptor beta chains drawn from one sample of a study of neurological immune-mediated disorders. Using its own MiXCR run on the 5' RACE reads, TCRdb lists one record per CDR3 protein. Of over 25,000 distinct CDR3 sequences listed, roughly 25% are singletons. Sequencing was carried out using CD4+ T cells from blood. The origin of the receptors is a man aged 45-60 years with HTLV-1-associated myelopathy (HAM/TSP). Each CDR3 is given with its conserved first and last residue. A D gene is named only where the DNA matches it firmly. The size field is filled for only some rows; it gives once, few, many or a size class.

V	D	size	J	CDR3	DNA
TRBV5-5	TRBD2	-	TRBJ2-3	CASSSTSGTPTLTQYF	TGTGCCAGCAGCTCGACTAGCGGGACACCAACCCTTACGCAGTATTTT
TRBV7-9	-	many	TRBJ1-5	CASSLSGQGADQPQHF	TGTGCCAGCAGCTTATCAGGTCAGGGAGCGGATCAGCCCCAGCATTTT
TRBV15	TRBD1	-	TRBJ1-5	CATSSIGQGPNQPQHF	TGTGCCACCAGCAGCATTGGACAGGGACCTAATCAGCCCCAGCATTTT
TRBV5-4	TRBD2	-	TRBJ2-3	CASSTLLAASTDTQYF	TGTGCCAGCAGCACCCTTCTAGCGGCTAGCACAGATACGCAGTATTTT
TRBV20-1	-	many	TRBJ2-1	CSSRLGSGMFEQFF	TGCAGTTCCAGACTCGGGTCCGGTATGTTCGAGCAGTTCTTC
TRBV6-5	TRBD2	many	TRBJ2-2	CASSYSSGNTGELFF	TGTGCCAGCAGTTATTCTAGCGGAAACACCGGGGAGCTGTTTTTT
TRBV7-8	-	many	TRBJ1-1	CASRETGNTEAFF	TGTGCCAGCAGAGAAACTGGGAACACTGAAGCTTTCTTT
TRBV14	-	many	TRBJ1-1	CASSRGTEAFF	TGTGCCAGCAGCCGTGGGACTGAAGCTTTCTTT
TRBV10-3	-	-	TRBJ2-3	CAISGMGSYIDTQYF	TGTGCCATCAGTGGCATGGGGTCGTATATAGATACGCAGTATTTT
TRBV3-1	TRBD2	many	TRBJ2-4	CASSQEGLAGGYIQYF	TGTGCCAGCAGCCAAGAGGGACTAGCGGGAGGATACATTCAGTACTTC
TRBV12-3/TRBV12-4	TRBD1	many	TRBJ1-5	CASSADRGYGNQPQHF	TGTGCCAGCAGTGCTGACAGGGGGTATGGCAATCAGCCCCAGCATTTT
TRBV29-1	-	many	TRBJ2-3	CSVVQSSRTDTQYF	TGCAGCGTCGTACAGTCCTCTCGCACAGATACGCAGTATTTT
TRBV6-5	TRBD1	many	TRBJ1-2	CASSPSNRGNNYGYTF	TGTGCCAGCAGTCCTTCGAACAGGGGAAATAACTATGGCTACACCTTC
TRBV29-1	-	-	TRBJ1-1	CSGNQGYMNTEAFF	TGCAGCGGGAATCAGGGTTACATGAACACTGAAGCTTTCTTT
TRBV12-3/TRBV12-4	-	many	TRBJ1-1	CASSHRIMNTEAFF	TGTGCCAGCAGCCACAGAATCATGAACACTGAAGCTTTCTTT
TRBV9	-	many	TRBJ2-5	CASSVEGRAWETQYF	TGTGCCAGCAGCGTAGAGGGCAGAGCATGGGAGACCCAGTACTTC
TRBV20-1	TRBD1	many	TRBJ2-7	CSARPGQGGYEQYF	TGCAGTGCTCGCCCGGGACAGGGGGGTTACGAGCAGTACTTC
TRBV5-1	-	many	TRBJ2-7	CASSLGSSENEQYF	TGCGCCAGCAGCTTGGGGTCTAGCGAGAACGAGCAGTACTTC
TRBV6-5	-	-	TRBJ1-5	CASSLRSSLSNQPQHF	TGTGCCAGCAGCCTACGGTCCAGTCTTAGCAATCAGCCCCAGCATTTT
TRBV5-1	-	-	TRBJ1-6	CASKQQCAIDSPLHF	TGCGCCAGCAAACAACAGTGCGCCATTGATTCACCCCTCCACTTT
TRBV15	-	many	TRBJ1-5	CATSIAGAFNQPQHF	TGTGCCACCAGCATAGCAGGGGCGTTCAATCAGCCCCAGCATTTT
TRBV6-5	TRBD1	few	TRBJ2-7	CASSYVQGASYEQYF	TGTGCCAGCAGTTACGTACAGGGGGCCTCCTACGAGCAGTACTTC
TRBV29-1	TRBD2	many	TRBJ2-7	CSVASGTSGAYEQYF	TGCAGCGTTGCCAGCGGGACTTCGGGGGCCTACGAGCAGTACTTC
TRBV24-1	-	many	TRBJ2-7	CATSDGPRGHFGYEQYF	TGTGCCACCAGTGACGGCCCCCGGGGGCACTTCGGATACGAGCAGTACTTC
TRBV7-2	TRBD2	-	TRBJ2-2	CASTDRTSGGSTGELFF	TGTGCCAGCACCGATAGGACTAGCGGGGGGTCCACCGGGGAGCTGTTTTTT
TRBV2	-	many	TRBJ2-4	CASKTEAKNIQYF	TGTGCCAGCAAAACGGAAGCCAAAAACATTCAGTACTTC
TRBV9	-	many	TRBJ2-3	CASSVDLGTDTQYF	TGTGCCAGCAGCGTAGATCTAGGCACAGATACGCAGTATTTT
TRBV28	TRBD1	many	TRBJ1-2	CASSPDRGRYGYTF	TGTGCCAGCAGTCCGGACAGGGGGAGGTATGGCTACACCTTC
TRBV2	TRBD1	-	TRBJ1-2	CASCVGQGWYGYTF	TGTGCCAGCTGCGTGGGACAGGGGTGGTATGGCTACACCTTC
TRBV29-1	-	many	TRBJ1-5	CSVAFGESNQPQHF	TGCAGCGTTGCTTTTGGGGAGAGCAATCAGCCCCAGCATTTT
TRBV9	-	-	TRBJ2-1	CASSSDLGEQFF	TGTGCCAGCAGCTCCGACTTGGGTGAGCAGTTCTTC
TRBV4-2	-	many	TRBJ2-1	CASSRDSYNEQFF	TGTGCCAGCAGCCGGGACTCCTACAATGAGCAGTTCTTC
TRBV7-2	TRBD2	-	TRBJ2-2	CASSLNGGDMGGELFF	TGTGCCAGCAGCTTAAACGGGGGGGATATGGGCGGGGAGCTGTTTTTT
TRBV10-3	-	many	TRBJ1-1	CAISASADLNTEAFF	TGTGCCATCAGTGCTTCGGCGGATCTGAACACTGAAGCTTTCTTT
TRBV12-3/TRBV12-4	-	many	TRBJ2-1	CASSRRREQFF	TGTGCCAGTAGCCGTCGGCGTGAGCAGTTCTTC
TRBV10-3	-	many	TRBJ2-7	CAISELSYEQYF	TGTGCCATCAGTGAGTTGTCCTACGAGCAGTACTTC
TRBV12-3/TRBV12-4	-	many	TRBJ2-2	CASSFGAAGELFF	TGTGCCAGCAGTTTTGGGGCGGCGGGGGAGCTGTTTTTT